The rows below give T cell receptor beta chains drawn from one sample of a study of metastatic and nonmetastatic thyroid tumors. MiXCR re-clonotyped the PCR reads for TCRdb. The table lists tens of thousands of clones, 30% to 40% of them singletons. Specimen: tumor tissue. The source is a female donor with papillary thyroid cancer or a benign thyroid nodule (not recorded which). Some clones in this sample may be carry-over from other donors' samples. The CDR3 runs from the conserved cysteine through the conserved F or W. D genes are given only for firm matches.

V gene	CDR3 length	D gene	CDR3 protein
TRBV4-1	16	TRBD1	CASSQVVGQGVDGYTF
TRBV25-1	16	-	CASSEGGSSGANVLTF
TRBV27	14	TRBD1	CASSRQGANAEAFF
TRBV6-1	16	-	CASSRPTGKTNTEAFF
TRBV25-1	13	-	CASSTRNSYEQYF
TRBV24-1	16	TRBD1	CATRRLMTGNDYGYTF
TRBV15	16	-	CATSTGPVRSTDTQYF
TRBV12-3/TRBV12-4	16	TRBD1	CASSPTGQGISDTQYF
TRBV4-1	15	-	CASSQDPVSTDTQYF
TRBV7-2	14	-	CASSFVVGNTEAFF
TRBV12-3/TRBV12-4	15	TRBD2	CASSQSGRAGDTQYF
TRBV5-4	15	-	CASSLWGAQGNTIYF
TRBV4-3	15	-	CASSPKRGDRYGYTF
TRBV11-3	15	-	CASSLRGRGPDTQYF
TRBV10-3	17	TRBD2	CAISEMGGGRNQETQYF
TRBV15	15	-	CATSRAPGGQETQYF
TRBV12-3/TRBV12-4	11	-	CATAKQETQYF
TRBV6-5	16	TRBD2	CASSYPSGEGEETQYF
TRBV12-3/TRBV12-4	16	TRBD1	CASNSYRQGSQETQYF
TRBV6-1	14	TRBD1	CASSERTGGEKLFF
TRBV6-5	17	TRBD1	CASSYSVGQGKGNTIYF
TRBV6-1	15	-	CASSEARVAGNTIYF
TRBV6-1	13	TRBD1	CASRYRGHQPQHF
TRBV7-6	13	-	CASSIGTNYGYTF
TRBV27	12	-	CASRGHLYEQYF
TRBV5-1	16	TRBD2	CASSLGLAGFTGELFF
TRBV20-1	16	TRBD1	CSPRGYRDRGQETQYF
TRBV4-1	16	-	CASSHPQGNGLPIKYF
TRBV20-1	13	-	CSALQRTAGEQYF
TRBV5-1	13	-	CASSSGQINEQFF
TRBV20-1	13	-	CSASGTNTGELFF
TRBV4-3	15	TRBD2	CASSIAGTHYNEQFF
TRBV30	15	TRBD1	CAWMDSGTGNTEAFF
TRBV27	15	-	CASSTSSSGHNEQFF
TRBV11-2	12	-	CASSLSVSEQYF
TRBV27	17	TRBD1	CASSSHTPNDDRGGYTF
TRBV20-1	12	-	CSARRGDYEQYF
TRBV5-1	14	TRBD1	CASSLDQGARSYTF
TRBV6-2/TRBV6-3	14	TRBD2	CASSYDGRAAEQYF
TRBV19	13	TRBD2	CASQREGQNEQYF
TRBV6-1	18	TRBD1	CASSATLVDRGQEYEQYF
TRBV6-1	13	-	CASRDWGEGEQYF
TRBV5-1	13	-	CASSPKAGVGYTF
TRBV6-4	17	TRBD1	CASSDSARGPITGELFF
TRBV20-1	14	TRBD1	CSAGTGRVGSPLHF
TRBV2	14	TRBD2	CASSDMTSWGEQFF
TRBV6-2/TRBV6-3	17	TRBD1	CASKVLRDRVGTGELFF
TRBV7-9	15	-	CASRPDGGENSPLHF
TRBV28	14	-	CASSSLQGPETQYF
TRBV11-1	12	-	CASSSGGGELFF
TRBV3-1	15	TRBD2	CASSPAGGPTDTQYF
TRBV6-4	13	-	CASSPGAEETQYF
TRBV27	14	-	CASSLSNTYYEQYF
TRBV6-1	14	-	CASSLGGFLSPLHF
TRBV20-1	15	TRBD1	CSASPGTGESNEQYF
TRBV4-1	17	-	CASSQVAGKEGNQPQHF
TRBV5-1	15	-	CAGSLASQRSYEQYF
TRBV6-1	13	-	CASSRADTGELFF
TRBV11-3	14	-	CASSLGQLNSPLHF